This T cell receptor beta chain appears in the sequencing data of a study of beta chain features in type 1 diabetes. Of the isolated RNA, all was reverse transcribed, and so the sequenced material was expressed TCRB transcripts. Here immunoSEQ multiplex PCR was the method, and the copy in TCRdb shows in-frame clones only, minus some. This table holds more than 150,000 clones, roughly 11% found once. V lost 5 bases, J lost 7 bases, and 8 bases stayed unmatched. Germline V gene data show CDR1 as SEHNR and CDR2 as FQNEAQ (reference sequence). The CDR3 is 15 residues long. The chain uses TRBV7-9 and TRBJ1-6, with 7 bases identical to TRBD1. The receptor comes from a young man in good health. Sequenced sample: central memory CD4+ T cells from blood. The CDR3 here is CASSLNAGQNSPLHF. Here the CDR3 DNA reads TGTGCCAGCAGCCTGAATGCGGGACAGAATTCACCCCTCCACTTT.